This T cell receptor (beta chain) stems from a study of shared clonotypes between healthy human individuals. The germline gives CDR1 SGHDT, CDR2 YYEEEE. The ends were cut back, 3 bases at V and 0 bases at J, with 10 bases in the middle. The length of the CDR3 is 15 residues. Naive CD45RA+ and memory CD45RA-negative subsets were split from CD4+ cells. Authors' methods: As immunoSEQ supplied junction-only sequences (without quality scores), filtering differed. Clones were read by immunoSEQ multiplex PCR, and TCRdb kept only the in-frame ones, dropping some. That table furnishes V, J and clone size, whereas the DNA furnished D and trimming. The sample lists fewer than 3 million clones, roughly 92% occurring once.

Specimen: naive CD4+ T cells from PBMCs. Subset in this sample: CD45RA+ positively selected. The V call is TRBV5-6, the J call TRBJ1-5, with a weak D call TRBD1 (5 bases). The sequence derives from a young man in good health. Some clones in this sample may be carry-over from other donors' samples. This CDR3 reads CASSSRTTSNQPQHF. The CDR3 bases are TGTGCCAGCAGCTCTAGGACAACTAGCAATCAGCCCCAGCATTTT.